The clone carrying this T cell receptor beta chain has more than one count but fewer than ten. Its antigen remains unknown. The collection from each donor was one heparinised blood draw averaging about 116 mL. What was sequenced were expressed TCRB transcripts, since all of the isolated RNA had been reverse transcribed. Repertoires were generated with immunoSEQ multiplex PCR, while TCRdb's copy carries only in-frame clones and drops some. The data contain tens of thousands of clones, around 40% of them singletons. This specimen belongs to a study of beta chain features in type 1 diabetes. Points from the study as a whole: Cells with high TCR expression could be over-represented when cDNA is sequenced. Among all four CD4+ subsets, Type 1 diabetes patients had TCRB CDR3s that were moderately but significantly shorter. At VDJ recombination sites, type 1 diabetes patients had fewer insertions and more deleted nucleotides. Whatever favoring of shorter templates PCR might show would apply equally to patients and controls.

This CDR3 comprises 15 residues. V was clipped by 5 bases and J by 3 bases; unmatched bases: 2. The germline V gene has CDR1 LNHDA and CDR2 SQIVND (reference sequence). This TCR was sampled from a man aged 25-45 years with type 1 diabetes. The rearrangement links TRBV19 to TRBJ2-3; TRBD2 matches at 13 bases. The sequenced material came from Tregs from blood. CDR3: CASSVGLAGTDTQYF. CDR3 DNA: TGTGCCAGTAGTGTGGGACTAGCGGGGACAGATACGCAGTATTTT. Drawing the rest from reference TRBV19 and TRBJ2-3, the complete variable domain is DGGITQSPKYLFRKEGQNVTLSCEQNLNHDAMYWYRQDPGQGLRLIYYSQIVNDFQKGDIAEGYSVSREKKESFPLTVTSAQKNPTAFYLCASSVGLAGTDTQYFGPGTRLTVL.